These T cell receptor beta chains were read from a single sample in a study of blood T cell repertoires in COVID-19. Produced via immunoSEQ multiplex PCR; TCRdb's table is partial and in-frame only. In the table there are approximately 200,000 clones, 65% to 90% of which are singletons. Sequenced sample: peripheral blood. The receptors stem from a woman between 50 and 59 years old with acute or convalescent COVID-19. Both conserved end residues are part of each CDR3. The D gene is left open where the match is weak. The size field is filled for only some rows; it gives once, few, many or a size class.

abundance: NA
v_gene: TRBV5-1
j_gene: TRBJ1-6
d_gene: NA
CDR3nt: TGCGCCAGCAGCTTGGCAGGAGAGGGTTCACCCCTCCACTTT
CDR3aa: CASSLAGEGSPLHF

abundance: NA
v_gene: TRBV9
j_gene: TRBJ2-5
d_gene: TRBD2
CDR3nt: TGTGCCAGCAGCCGAGGGACTAGGAGTTATCAAGAGACCCAGTACTTC
CDR3aa: CASSRGTRSYQETQYF

abundance: NA
v_gene: TRBV6-5
j_gene: TRBJ1-5
d_gene: NA
CDR3nt: TGTGCCAGCAGTACACAACAGGGACAGCCCCAGCATTTT
CDR3aa: CASSTQQGQPQHF

abundance: NA
v_gene: TRBV5-4
j_gene: TRBJ2-1
d_gene: TRBD2
CDR3nt: TGTGCCAGCAGCTCGGCACTAGCGGGGGGGCTGTACAATGAGCAGTTCTTC
CDR3aa: CASSSALAGGLYNEQFF

abundance: NA
v_gene: TRBV7-2
j_gene: TRBJ1-6
d_gene: TRBD1
CDR3nt: TGTGCCAGCAGCTCTCGACAGGGGGCGTTGGATTCACCCCTCCACTTT
CDR3aa: CASSSRQGALDSPLHF

abundance: once
v_gene: TRBV4-2
j_gene: TRBJ1-5
d_gene: NA
CDR3nt: TGTGCCAGCAGCCAAGAGATCGGTGGGGGGGCTCTGAAGCCCCAGCATTTT
CDR3aa: CASSQEIGGGALKPQHF

abundance: NA
v_gene: TRBV14
j_gene: TRBJ1-2
d_gene: TRBD1
CDR3nt: TGTGCCAGCAGCAAGGGGACAGGAGTCTATGGCTACACCTTC
CDR3aa: CASSKGTGVYGYTF

abundance: NA
v_gene: TRBV29-1
j_gene: TRBJ1-1
d_gene: NA
CDR3nt: TGCAGCGTTAAATTTGGGCAGCTGAACACTGAAGCTTTCTTT
CDR3aa: CSVKFGQLNTEAFF

abundance: NA
v_gene: TRBV6-6
j_gene: TRBJ2-3
d_gene: TRBD1
CDR3nt: TGTGCCAGCAGTTACCTACAGGGGTTCACAGATACGCAGTATTTT
CDR3aa: CASSYLQGFTDTQYF

abundance: NA
v_gene: TRBV5-1
j_gene: TRBJ1-6
d_gene: TRBD1
CDR3nt: TGCGCCAGCAGCCAGCCCGACAGGGCGTTTTCACCCCTCCACTTT
CDR3aa: CASSQPDRAFSPLHF

abundance: NA
v_gene: TRBV28
j_gene: TRBJ1-2
d_gene: NA
CDR3nt: TGTGCCACAGGGGACGGCTACACCTTC
CDR3aa: CATGDGYTF

abundance: NA
v_gene: TRBV5-5
j_gene: TRBJ1-1
d_gene: NA
CDR3nt: TGTGCCAGCAGCATCACCCTCAGGGTTGGCACTGAAGCTTTCTTT
CDR3aa: CASSITLRVGTEAFF

abundance: NA
v_gene: TRBV4-1
j_gene: TRBJ2-1
d_gene: NA
CDR3nt: TGCGCCAGCAGCCAAGGGCGGATGAGCTCCTACAATGAGCAGTTCTTC
CDR3aa: CASSQGRMSSYNEQFF

abundance: few
v_gene: TRBV3-1/TRBV3-2
j_gene: TRBJ2-1
d_gene: TRBD1
CDR3nt: TGTGCCAGCAGCCACGAATCGGACAGGGGGCAGGGCAATGAGCAGTTCTTC
CDR3aa: CASSHESDRGQGNEQFF

abundance: NA
v_gene: TRBV6-5
j_gene: TRBJ1-6
d_gene: NA
CDR3nt: TGTGCCAGCAGAAACAGGGCGGAGAATTCACCCCTCCACTTT
CDR3aa: CASRNRAENSPLHF

abundance: NA
v_gene: TRBV7-9
j_gene: TRBJ2-1
d_gene: NA
CDR3nt: TGTGCCAGCAGCTTATCGGCGAGGCAGCCCTACAATGAGCAGTTCTTC
CDR3aa: CASSLSARQPYNEQFF

abundance: NA
v_gene: TRBV7-9
j_gene: TRBJ1-1
d_gene: NA
CDR3nt: TGTGCCAGCAGCTTAGCGCTAGGGGAAGGCACTGAAGCTTTCTTT
CDR3aa: CASSLALGEGTEAFF

abundance: NA
v_gene: TRBV5-1
j_gene: TRBJ1-2
d_gene: TRBD1
CDR3nt: TGCGCCAGCAGCTTGTTTCCCCCGGGACAGGGGGTTACTTTTGGCGGCTACACCTTC
CDR3aa: CASSLFPPGQGVTFGGYTF

abundance: NA
v_gene: TRBV2
j_gene: TRBJ2-2
d_gene: TRBD2
CDR3nt: TGTGCCAGCAGTGATCCCGGACTAGCGGGAGTAGGCGGCGGGGAGCTGTTTTTT
CDR3aa: CASSDPGLAGVGGGELFF

abundance: NA
v_gene: TRBV6-6
j_gene: TRBJ2-1
d_gene: TRBD2
CDR3nt: TGTGCCAGCAGTCTACCGACTAGCGGGGGCGAGCAGTTCTTC
CDR3aa: CASSLPTSGGEQFF

abundance: NA
v_gene: TRBV6-5
j_gene: TRBJ1-2
d_gene: NA
CDR3nt: TGTGCCAGCAACCCGGGTGGGTCCTTCTATGGCTACACCTTC
CDR3aa: CASNPGGSFYGYTF

abundance: once
v_gene: TRBV7-2
j_gene: TRBJ2-7
d_gene: TRBD2
CDR3nt: TGTGCCAGCAGCTTTACTAGCGGGGGCCCCGAGCAGTACTTC
CDR3aa: CASSFTSGGPEQYF

abundance: NA
v_gene: TRBV28
j_gene: TRBJ2-2
d_gene: NA
CDR3nt: TGTGCCAGCAACGGGGACACCGGGGAGCTGTTTTTT
CDR3aa: CASNGDTGELFF

abundance: NA
v_gene: TRBV29-1
j_gene: TRBJ2-3
d_gene: NA
CDR3nt: TGCAGCGCCAGACTTACCACTAGCACAGATACGCAGTATTTT
CDR3aa: CSARLTTSTDTQYF

abundance: NA
v_gene: TRBV6-6
j_gene: TRBJ2-7
d_gene: NA
CDR3nt: TGTGCCAGCAGGGGGGACGGACTAGAGCAGTACTTC
CDR3aa: CASRGDGLEQYF

abundance: once
v_gene: TRBV5-4
j_gene: TRBJ2-1
d_gene: NA
CDR3nt: TGTGCCAGCAGCGGGAGGAGGTCAAATGAGCAGTTCTTC
CDR3aa: CASSGRRSNEQFF

abundance: NA
v_gene: TRBV6-6
j_gene: TRBJ2-3
d_gene: TRBD2
CDR3nt: TGTGCCAGCGCCGGGACTAGCGGGGATTCACATACGCAGTATTTT
CDR3aa: CASAGTSGDSHTQYF

abundance: NA
v_gene: TRBV30
j_gene: TRBJ2-3
d_gene: NA
CDR3nt: TGTGCCCAACGACAGTACACAGATACGCAGTATTTT
CDR3aa: CAQRQYTDTQYF

abundance: NA
v_gene: TRBV5-4
j_gene: TRBJ1-2
d_gene: TRBD1
CDR3nt: TGTGCCAGCAGCTTGAGGGACAGGGCCTATGGCTACACCTTC
CDR3aa: CASSLRDRAYGYTF

abundance: NA
v_gene: TRBV5-5
j_gene: TRBJ2-5
d_gene: TRBD2
CDR3nt: TGTGCCAGCAGCTTCAGCGGGGAAGAGACCCAGTACTTC
CDR3aa: CASSFSGEETQYF

abundance: NA
v_gene: TRBV19
j_gene: TRBJ1-5
d_gene: TRBD1
CDR3nt: TGTGCCAGTAGTAACACAGGGGGTAGTCAGCCCCAGCATTTT
CDR3aa: CASSNTGGSQPQHF

abundance: NA
v_gene: TRBV28
j_gene: TRBJ1-2
d_gene: NA
CDR3nt: TGTGCCAGCAGCCTTACCCAGGGTTATGGCTACACCTTC
CDR3aa: CASSLTQGYGYTF

abundance: NA
v_gene: TRBV28
j_gene: TRBJ2-7
d_gene: TRBD1
CDR3nt: TGTGCCAGCAGTTTACCGGGACAGGACTACTACGAGCAGTACTTC
CDR3aa: CASSLPGQDYYEQYF

abundance: NA
v_gene: TRBV2
j_gene: TRBJ2-1
d_gene: TRBD1
CDR3nt: TGTGCCAGCAGCGCTGACAGGGGGGACTATAATGAGCAGTTCTTC
CDR3aa: CASSADRGDYNEQFF

abundance: many
v_gene: TRBV27
j_gene: TRBJ2-7
d_gene: TRBD1
CDR3nt: TGTGCCAGCAGCCTAACAGGGGACGAGCAGTACTTC
CDR3aa: CASSLTGDEQYF

abundance: NA
v_gene: TRBV2
j_gene: TRBJ1-1
d_gene: TRBD1
CDR3nt: TGTGCCAGCAGTGTGCAGGGGGGAAACACTGAAGCTTTCTTT
CDR3aa: CASSVQGGNTEAFF

abundance: NA
v_gene: TRBV4-3
j_gene: TRBJ1-1
d_gene: TRBD1
CDR3nt: TGCGCCAGCAGCCAAGACCAGGGGGCGAGGACTGAAGCTTTCTTT
CDR3aa: CASSQDQGARTEAFF

abundance: NA
v_gene: TRBV6-1
j_gene: TRBJ2-2
d_gene: NA
CDR3nt: TGTGCCAGCAGTGAAGTACAGAACACCGGGGAGCTGTTTTTT
CDR3aa: CASSEVQNTGELFF

abundance: few
v_gene: TRBV30
j_gene: TRBJ1-2
d_gene: NA
CDR3nt: TGTGCCTGGAACCGGGCGTCTGCGGGCTATGGCTACACCTTC
CDR3aa: CAWNRASAGYGYTF

abundance: NA
v_gene: TRBV5-6
j_gene: TRBJ1-1
d_gene: NA
CDR3nt: TGTGCCAGCAGCTTATGGCAGATGAACACTGAAGCTTTCTTT
CDR3aa: CASSLWQMNTEAFF

abundance: NA
v_gene: TRBV30
j_gene: TRBJ1-4
d_gene: TRBD1
CDR3nt: TGTGCCTGGGACAGGGGGTCAACTAATGAAAAACTGTTTTTT
CDR3aa: CAWDRGSTNEKLFF

abundance: NA
v_gene: TRBV25-1
j_gene: TRBJ2-2
d_gene: TRBD2
CDR3nt: TGTGCCAGCAGTGAAATGGGACTAGCCGCGAACACCGGGGAGCTGTTTTTT
CDR3aa: CASSEMGLAANTGELFF

abundance: NA
v_gene: TRBV14
j_gene: TRBJ2-1
d_gene: TRBD2
CDR3nt: TGTGCCAGCAGCCAACTTGCCGGGAGGGGGTCCAATGAGCAGTTCTTC
CDR3aa: CASSQLAGRGSNEQFF

abundance: once
v_gene: TRBV18
j_gene: TRBJ1-6
d_gene: NA
CDR3nt: TGTGCCAGCTCACCACCAGGAGGGAACAATTCACCCCTCCACTTT
CDR3aa: CASSPPGGNNSPLHF

abundance: NA
v_gene: TRBV3-1/TRBV3-2
j_gene: TRBJ2-2
d_gene: NA
CDR3nt: TGTGCCAGCAGCCAGGCCCGGGAGCTGTTTTTT
CDR3aa: CASSQARELFF

abundance: NA
v_gene: TRBV9
j_gene: TRBJ1-4
d_gene: TRBD1
CDR3nt: TGTGCCAGCAGCGCACGACCCGGGACAGGGGAAAAACTGTTTTTT
CDR3aa: CASSARPGTGEKLFF

abundance: NA
v_gene: TRBV10-3
j_gene: TRBJ1-2
d_gene: TRBD1
CDR3nt: TGTGCCATCAATCCCTTCCGGGACAGGGATCCGGGGGAGTTC
CDR3aa: CAINPFRDRDPGEF

abundance: NA
v_gene: TRBV24-1
j_gene: TRBJ2-1
d_gene: TRBD2
CDR3nt: TGTGCCAAGAATAGACGGGGGGGGAATGAGCAGTTCTTC
CDR3aa: CAKNRRGGNEQFF

abundance: NA
v_gene: TRBV28
j_gene: TRBJ1-1
d_gene: TRBD1
CDR3nt: TGTGCCACTCTTGGACAGGGGGCTAAGGTGACTGAAGCTTTCTTT
CDR3aa: CATLGQGAKVTEAFF

abundance: NA
v_gene: TRBV5-6
j_gene: TRBJ2-7
d_gene: NA
CDR3nt: TGTGCCAGCAGCTTGACAGGGTCGTCCTACGAGCAGTACTTC
CDR3aa: CASSLTGSSYEQYF

abundance: NA
v_gene: TRBV6-5
j_gene: TRBJ2-3
d_gene: TRBD2
CDR3nt: TGTGCCAGCAGTTCCCAACTAGCGGGAGCAGTAAATACGCAGTATTTT
CDR3aa: CASSSQLAGAVNTQYF

abundance: NA
v_gene: TRBV7-2
j_gene: TRBJ2-7
d_gene: TRBD2
CDR3nt: TGTGCCAGCAGCTTAAAAGGTAGAGGGGTAGCGGGGGAGTCCTACGAGCAGTACTTC
CDR3aa: CASSLKGRGVAGESYEQYF

abundance: NA
v_gene: TRBV28
j_gene: TRBJ2-7
d_gene: TRBD1
CDR3nt: TGTGCCAGCAGTAAACATCCCCGACAGGGGGCGAACGAGCAGTACTTC
CDR3aa: CASSKHPRQGANEQYF

abundance: NA
v_gene: TRBV10-2
j_gene: TRBJ2-1
d_gene: NA
CDR3nt: TGCGCCAGCAGTCGGTCCAATGAGCAGTTCTTC
CDR3aa: CASSRSNEQFF

abundance: few
v_gene: TRBV6-5
j_gene: TRBJ2-2
d_gene: NA
CDR3nt: TGTGCCAGCAGTTCCCAGGAGGAGCTGTTTTTT
CDR3aa: CASSSQEELFF

abundance: NA
v_gene: TRBV19
j_gene: TRBJ1-6
d_gene: TRBD1
CDR3nt: TGTGCCAGTAGTCCACATGGACAGGGAACAGCTTCACCCCTCCACTTT
CDR3aa: CASSPHGQGTASPLHF

abundance: NA
v_gene: TRBV2
j_gene: TRBJ1-4
d_gene: NA
CDR3nt: TGTGCCAGCAGTGTCTTAGGGGAAACTAATGAAAAACTGTTTTTT
CDR3aa: CASSVLGETNEKLFF

abundance: NA
v_gene: TRBV13
j_gene: TRBJ2-3
d_gene: TRBD2
CDR3nt: TGTGCCAGCAGCGCCAATCTAGCGGGGAAGTCAGATACGCAGTATTTT
CDR3aa: CASSANLAGKSDTQYF

abundance: NA
v_gene: TRBV6-5
j_gene: TRBJ1-1
d_gene: NA
CDR3nt: TGTGCCAGCCGGTATGTACAGGGTGACACTGAAGCTTTCTTT
CDR3aa: CASRYVQGDTEAFF